The 30 T cell receptor beta chains below were found in one sample sequenced in a study of T cells in Graves' hyperthyroidism and ophthalmopathy. Template material for amplifying TCR beta CDR3 regions consisted of RNA transcripts. An initial round of RT-PCR targeting the TCR CDR3 relied on the HTBI primer set. MiXCR, applied by TCRdb to the multiplex PCR reads, yields one record per CDR3 protein. The sample has roughly 650,000 distinct CDR3 sequences, around 16% seen once; the top ten hold approximately 3.5%. What was sequenced was blood. The receptors were sampled from a woman aged 40 to 50 with Graves' ophthalmopathy.

This chain connects TRBV18 to TRBJ1-5, with 9 bases identical to TRBD1. V shed 3 bases, J shed 3 bases, and the junction held 6 bases outside the gene matches. The CDR3 contains 16 residues. Germline CDR1 reads KGHSH; CDR2 reads LQKENI. The CDR3 loop reads CASSPLGTGNNQPQHF. The CDR3 bases are TGTGCCAGCTCACCCCTAGGGACAGGGAACAATCAGCCCCAGCATTTT. The variable domain in full, completed from reference TRBV18 and TRBJ1-5, reads NAGVMQNPRHLVRRRGQEARLRCSPMKGHSHVYWYRQLPEEGLKFMVYLQKENIIDESGMPKERFSAEFPKEGPSILRIQQVVRGDSAAYFCASSPLGTGNNQPQHFGDGTRLSIL.

Many counts were recorded for this clonotype. The chain has TRBV7-2 and TRBJ2-3; 9 nucleotides align to TRBD2. Germline CDR1 is SGHTA and CDR2 is FQGNSA. V shed 1 base, J shed 4 bases, and the junction held 3 bases outside the gene matches. The CDR3 consists of 15 residues. The CDR3 region is CASSLVGLAPDTQYF. CDR3 sequence (DNA): TGTGCCAGCAGCTTAGTAGGACTAGCGCCAGATACGCAGTATTTT.

Ten or more counts support this clonotype. The V call is TRBV20-1, the J call TRBJ2-7, with 7 nucleotides matching TRBD1. Per germline, CDR1 DFQATT and CDR2 SNEGSKA (reference sequence). The CDR3 has 15 amino acids. Trimming took 6 bases from V and 2 from J; bases not matched to a gene: 13. DNA of the CDR3: TGCAGTGCCTCCGACAGGGCTTCCCTCACCTACGAGCAGTACTTC. Its protein product is CSASDRASLTYEQYF.

This clonotype has just a few counts. Being one base from a much bigger clone, this may be a read error. The chain recombines TRBV2 with TRBJ1-6; D unclear. From germline, CDR1 is SNHLY and CDR2 FYNNEI. This CDR3 has 13 residues. Deletions cut 3 bases from V and 11 bases from J, with 11 bases between. CDR3 amino acids: CASSEGGHPPLHF. In DNA form, the CDR3 reads TGTGCCAGCAGTGAGGGTGGTCATCCACCCCTCCACTTT.

This clonotype showed up many times. The chain links TRBV28 to TRBJ2-3; 11 nucleotides match TRBD2. This CDR3 is built from 18 residues. The J segment lost 3 bases and the V segment lost 2 bases, leaving 10 bases of the junction unmatched. CDR1 and CDR2 from the germline V gene are MDHEN and SYDVKM. CDR3 residues: CASSLKLAGVRRTDTQYF. The CDR3 DNA reads as TGTGCCAGCAGTTTAAAACTAGCGGGAGTGAGGAGAACAGATACGCAGTATTTT.

The chain recombines TRBV6-5 with TRBJ2-1; 11 bases agree with TRBD2. The germline CDR1 and CDR2 sequences are MNHEY and SVGAGI. V shed 4 bases, J shed 5 bases, and the junction held 10 bases outside the gene matches. The CDR3 is 17 residues long. In nucleotides, the CDR3 is TGTGCCAGCAGTTTAGCGGGACTAGCGGACCGTGACAATGAGCAGTTCTTC. Residues: CASSLAGLADRDNEQFF.

This clonotype was seen a handful of times. The chain employs TRBV4-1 and TRBJ1-2; TRBD1 might be the D (5 bases). Trimming pared 4 bases from V and 3 bases from J, leaving 9 bases between. CDR1 and CDR2 (germline): MGHRA, YSYEKL. The CDR3 runs to 13 residues. The CDR3 nucleotides are TGCGCCAGCAGCCGGGGGTCGGACTATGGCTACACCTTC. Residues: CASSRGSDYGYTF.

This chain connects TRBV28 to TRBJ2-2, with D possibly being TRBD1 or TRBD2 (5 bases each). This CDR3 contains 15 residues. CDR1 MDHEN and CDR2 SYDVKM come from the germline V gene. V lost 3 bases and J lost 4, with 12 bases in between. CDR3 loop: CASSFWDRPTGELFF. CDR3 DNA sequence: TGTGCCAGCAGTTTTTGGGACCGCCCCACCGGGGAGCTGTTTTTT.

Details on this clonotype: A much larger clone lies a single base off, so this may be a read error. V and J are TRBV2 and TRBJ2-2; 11 bases match TRBD1. This CDR3 comprises 16 residues. Germline V lookup: CDR1 SNHLY, CDR2 FYNNEI. V gave up 8 bases and J gave up 5 bases; unmatched junction bases: 10. CDR3 protein: CASGIMGTGGTGELFF. CDR3 coding DNA: TGTGCCAGCGGCATCATGGGGACAGGGGGGACCGGGGAGCTGTTTTTT.

A few counts support this clonotype. The genes are TRBV7-2 and TRBJ2-1, with D perhaps matching TRBD2 (5 bases). From germline, CDR1 is SGHTA and CDR2 FQGNSA. The ends were cut back, 5 bases at V and 7 bases at J, with 27 bases in the middle. The CDR3 runs 18 residues. CDR3 in amino acids: CASSQIPTRARVNNEQFF. The CDR3 DNA follows: TGTGCCAGCAGCCAAATTCCTACTCGCGCGAGGGTTAATAATGAGCAGTTCTTC.

The chain links TRBV25-1 to TRBJ2-7; possibly TRBD1 for D (6 bases). Germline-derived CDR1 and CDR2 are MGHDK and SYGVNS. Trimming removed 9 bases from V and 1 base from J, with 19 bases in between. The CDR3 runs to 15 residues. The CDR3 DNA is TGTGCCAGTCAGGGGATAACACCTAGATCCTACGAGCAGTACTTC. Residues: CASQGITPRSYEQYF.

This clonotype was seen at least ten times. V is TRBV28 and J is TRBJ2-7; 10 bases match TRBD2. This CDR3 has 12 amino acids. Germline trimming cut 7 bases from V and 5 bases from J; bases unmatched to any gene: 2. In germline, CDR1 is MDHEN, CDR2 SYDVKM. The DNA for the CDR3 is TGTGCCAGCACCCTAGCGGGAGACGAGCAGTACTTC. Protein product: CASTLAGDEQYF.

This clonotype was seen a few times. The rearrangement links TRBV24-1 to TRBJ2-7; 8 nucleotides agree with TRBD1. Per germline, CDR1 KGHDR and CDR2 SFDVKD. The junction had 8 bases not matched to a gene; V was cut back by 4 bases and J by 4 bases. The length of the CDR3 is 15 residues. This CDR3 reads CATSDSGTGAYEQYF. DNA for the CDR3: TGTGCCACCAGTGACTCCGGGACAGGTGCATACGAGCAGTACTTC.

This clonotype was picked up one time. The genes are TRBV30 and TRBJ1-1; unclear D gene. Germline CDR1 is GTSNPN and CDR2 is SVGIG (reference sequence). This CDR3 comprises 14 residues. V gave up 3 bases and J gave up 5 bases, with 16 bases separating them. This CDR3 reads CAWRPSNGMTEAFF. CDR3 in DNA: TGTGCCTGGAGGCCTTCCAACGGGATGACTGAAGCTTTCTTT.

The V gene is TRBV5-8, the J gene TRBJ2-7; TRBD2 matches 10 bases. Trimming removed 1 base from V and 0 bases from J; junction bases left unmatched: 4. This CDR3 has 16 residues. Germline CDR1 reads SGHTS; CDR2 reads YDEGEE. CDR3 nucleotides: TGTGCCAGCAGCTTGAGGTCTAGCGGGAGCTCCTACGAGCAGTACTTC. Residues: CASSLRSSGSSYEQYF.

This clonotype was seen a handful of times. This chain connects TRBV10-3 to TRBJ2-2, with D tentatively TRBD1 (5 bases). The length of the CDR3 is 16 residues. V dropped 2 bases and J dropped 0 bases, with 10 bases sitting between them. Per the germline V gene, CDR1 is ENHRY and CDR2 is SYGVKD. CDR3 region: CAISEAGFANTGELFF. CDR3 in DNA: TGTGCCATCAGTGAGGCAGGGTTCGCGAACACCGGGGAGCTGTTTTTT.

V usage is TRBV28 and J usage is TRBJ2-7; 8 bases match TRBD2. CDR3 length: 14 residues. CDR1 is MDHEN, CDR2 SYDVKM, per germline. J lost 2 bases, V lost 6 bases, and 6 bases had no gene match. The CDR3 DNA reads as TGTGCCAGCAGACGGAGCGGGAGCGCCTACGAGCAGTACTTC. Its protein is CASRRSGSAYEQYF.

The V and J genes are TRBV27 and TRBJ1-3; TRBD1 aligns across 10 bases. V gave up 0 bases and J gave up 4 bases; unmatched junction bases: 3. Germline V CDR1 and CDR2: MNHEY, SMNVEV (reference sequence). The CDR3 consists of 16 residues. CDR3 DNA sequence: TGTGCCAGCAGTTTATCGGGGACAGGGGTCGGAAACACCATATATTTT. The encoded protein is CASSLSGTGVGNTIYF.

This clonotype was detected ten times or more. The gene calls are TRBV28 and TRBJ1-1; D remains ambiguous. CDR3 size: 12 residues. Germline CDR1 and CDR2: MDHEN and SYDVKM. V gave up 10 bases and J gave up 3 bases, with 12 bases separating them. Here the CDR3 reads CAIKLSDTEAFF. The DNA of the CDR3 is TGTGCCATAAAGCTAAGCGACACTGAAGCTTTCTTT. Looking up the rest from reference TRBV28 and TRBJ1-1 gives the full variable domain: DVKVTQSSRYLVKRTGEKVFLECVQDMDHENMFWYRQDPGLGLRLIYFSYDVKMKEKGDIPEGYSVSREKKERFSLILESASTNQTSMYLCAIKLSDTEAFFGQGTRLTVV.

Worth noting for this clonotype: A much larger clonotype is one base distant, so this may be a read error. The rearrangement joins TRBV5-1 to TRBJ2-1, with 8 positions matching TRBD2. The CDR3 totals 13 residues. Per germline, CDR1 SGHRS and CDR2 YFSETQ. CDR3 residues: CPCGGTSYNEQFF. Here the CDR3 DNA reads TGCCCGTGCGGGGGGACCTCCTACAATGAGCAGTTCTTC.

The chain recombines TRBV5-1 with TRBJ1-1, with D possibly being TRBD1 (5 bases). This CDR3 is 16 amino acids long. CDR1 and CDR2 from the germline V gene are SGHRS and YFSETQ. V dropped 1 base and J dropped 5 bases, with 18 bases sitting between them. CDR3 sequence reads: CASSLIGGGSGTEAFF. In DNA form, the CDR3 reads TGCGCCAGCAGCTTGATCGGTGGGGGATCGGGGACTGAAGCTTTCTTT.

The sample holds a few counts of this clonotype. The chain carries TRBV20-1 and TRBJ2-1; a possible D gene is TRBD2 (6 bases). The germline CDR1 and CDR2 sequences are DFQATT and SNEGSKA (reference sequence). The CDR3 totals 13 residues. With 3 bases removed from V and 7 bases from J, the gap between germline ends came to 13 bases. CDR3: CSASRPSGNEQFF. CDR3 DNA: TGCAGTGCTAGTCGTCCCAGCGGGAATGAGCAGTTCTTC.

This clonotype was counted at least ten times. V usage is TRBV12-3 or TRBV12-4 and J usage is TRBJ1-1, with 8 bases lining up with TRBD1. The CDR3 totals 15 residues. V trimming: 8 bases; J trimming: 4 bases; junction bases outside the gene matches: 12. The CDR3 DNA follows: TGTGCCAGCGGCGGACAGGGTGGGATGGTCACTGAAGCTTTCTTT. Its translation is CASGGQGGMVTEAFF.

The genes are TRBV4-1 and TRBJ2-2; 8 bases fit TRBD2. The CDR3 loop spans 15 amino acids. Per germline, CDR1 MGHRA and CDR2 YSYEKL. The ends lost 3 bases at V and 7 bases at J; junction bases unmatched: 7. CDR3 coding DNA: TGCGCCAGCAGCCAGGCTGGACTAGCAGTCGGGGAGCTGTTTTTT. Its translation: CASSQAGLAVGELFF.

Details on this clonotype: A much larger clone is a single base away; this may be a read error. This chain uses TRBV2 with TRBJ2-2; a possible D gene is TRBD2 (5 bases). Looked up from germline, CDR1 is SNHLY and CDR2 is FYNNEI. The CDR3 has 13 amino acids. The CDR3 is CASKQTFAGELLF. The CDR3, as DNA: TGTGCCAGCAAGCAGACGTTTGCCGGGGAGCTGCTTTTT.

Ten or more counts support this clonotype. The V call is TRBV27, the J call TRBJ2-1; D possibly corresponds to TRBD1 (5 bases). Between the trimmed V and J ends, which lost 4 bases and 7 bases, there was a span of 20 bases. The CDR3 totals 16 residues. Germline assignment: CDR1 MNHEY and CDR2 SMNVEV (reference sequence). CDR3 coding DNA: TGTGCCAGCAGTTGGAAAAGGACACCCATTAAGAATGAGCAGTTCTTC. Residues: CASSWKRTPIKNEQFF.

This clonotype was observed a handful of times. The rearrangement links TRBV3-1 to TRBJ2-5; D ambiguous. Deletions cut 4 bases from V and 2 bases from J, with 23 bases between. Germline CDR1 reads LGHDT; CDR2 reads YNNKEL (reference sequence). This CDR3 has 18 residues. The DNA for the CDR3 is TGTGCCAGCAGCCGGATACTGCGGTCAGGCCCGGTACAAGAGACCCAGTACTTC. This codes for CASSRILRSGPVQETQYF.

The chain recombines TRBV20-1 with TRBJ2-2; a possible D gene is TRBD1 (5 bases). V shed 2 bases and J shed 2 bases, with 12 bases lying between them. The CDR3 totals 15 residues. The V gene's germline CDR1 is DFQATT and CDR2 SNEGSKA (reference sequence). The CDR3 DNA is TGCAGTGCTAGACCTGACAGCCTCAACACCGGGGAGCTGTTTTTT. It translates to CSARPDSLNTGELFF.

The table lists this clonotype with a few counts. The rearrangement links TRBV19 to TRBJ1-5; 9 bases match TRBD1. Per the germline V gene, CDR1 is LNHDA and CDR2 is SQIVND (reference sequence). J gave up 3 bases and V 5 bases, and 2 bases lay outside the gene matches. The CDR3 contains 14 residues. The CDR3 DNA reads as TGTGCCAGTAGTGGACAGGGGCTCAATCAGCCCCAGCATTTT. Its protein is CASSGQGLNQPQHF.

The chain is built from TRBV28 and TRBJ1-3; D uncertain. CDR1 and CDR2 (germline): MDHEN, SYDVKM. With 2 bases removed from V and 3 bases from J, the gap between germline ends came to 14 bases. The CDR3 runs to 16 residues. Here the CDR3 DNA reads TGTGCCAGCAGTTTAAGGAAGAGGGAAGTTGGAAACACCATATATTTT. It translates to CASSLRKREVGNTIYF.